This T cell receptor beta chain stems from a study of cytomegalovirus exposure and HLA in healthy donors. Study-level information: In an early release, HLA-typed donors contributed 90 million or so unique TCR sequences.

The PCR had 60 Vbeta and 13 Jbeta primers. Only in-frame clones appear in the TCRdb table, and some are missing; sequencing was by immunoSEQ multiplex PCR. Found here are 100,000 to 150,000 clones, 60% to 80% of them singletons; the top ten hold under 3%. To note about this clone: Its antigen is not identified.

Donors counted as nominally healthy when sampled, yet unrecorded immune exposures were likely. Overall study findings and caveats: Three chains tied to CMV proved CMV antigen-specific in vitro.

Trimming shortened V by 0 bases and J by 8 bases, and 11 bases separated the two germline ends. Germline V gene lookup returns CDR1 SGHRS and CDR2 YFSETQ. The CDR3 has 14 amino acids. The rearrangement joins TRBV5-1 to TRBJ1-4; D perhaps matches TRBD1 (6 bases). The clonotype comes from a woman aged 60-75 years in good health and CMV-seropositive. Input material: PBMCs. CDR3 nucleotides: TGCGCCAGCAGCTTGGACGGGCAGGGGGAAAAACTGTTTTTT. Amino acids: CASSLDGQGEKLFF.